This is a list of T cell receptor beta chains from one sample in a study of T cells after yellow fever vaccination. One entry per CDR3 protein results from TCRdb running MiXCR on the 5' RACE reads. The data contain 500,000 to 650,000 distinct CDR3 sequences, around an eighth of them singletons. The specimen comprised PBMCs, sampled on the day of the yellow fever booster vaccination. The source is a man aged 30 to 45 who received the YFV17D yellow fever vaccine. Both conserved end residues are part of each CDR3. A D gene is named only where the DNA matches it firmly. The size field is filled for only some rows; it gives once, few, many or a size class.

>TRBJ2-1|few|TRBV29-1|TRBD2
TGCAGCGTTGACGTGCGCACTAGCGGGCTCTCCTACAATGAGCAGTTCTTC
CSVDVRTSGLSYNEQFF
>TRBJ2-1|.|TRBV12-3/TRBV12-4|.
TGTGCCAGCAGTTTAGGAATCTCAGGGTGGACCTTC
CASSLGISGWTF
>TRBJ1-4|.|TRBV3-1|TRBD1
TGTGCCAGCAGTGACAGGGGGCCAAATGAAAAACTGTTTTTT
CASSDRGPNEKLFF
>TRBJ2-1|few|TRBV30|.
TGTGCCTGGAGTTTGGTACCAGCGGAGATGCAGTTCTTC
CAWSLVPAEMQFF
>TRBJ2-1|few|TRBV3-1|.
TGTGCCAGCAGCCAAGATGTAGCGGAACGTGAGCAGTTCTTC
CASSQDVAEREQFF
>TRBJ2-1|few|TRBV6-1|.
TGTGCCAGCAGAACGAGGGGGACTTCCTACAATGAGCAGTTCTTC
CASRTRGTSYNEQFF
>TRBJ2-6|.|TRBV30|.
TGTGCCGGGGACCGAGTAGGGGCCAACGTCCTGACTTTC
CAGDRVGANVLTF
>TRBJ2-3|.|TRBV29-1|.
TGCAGCGCCGGAATGGTCACAGATACGCAGTATTTT
CSAGMVTDTQYF
>TRBJ1-2|many|TRBV7-2|.
TGTGCCAGCAGCCCCGGAGCTAACTATGGCTACACCTTC
CASSPGANYGYTF
>TRBJ2-7|many|TRBV5-1|.
TGCGCCAGCAGCTCCGTGGCCTACGAGCAGTACTTC
CASSSVAYEQYF
>TRBJ2-7|many|TRBV18|.
TGTGCCAGCTCCCCTGGACTGGACTACGAGCAGTACTTC
CASSPGLDYEQYF
>TRBJ2-5|.|TRBV12-3/TRBV12-4|TRBD1
TGTGCCAGCAGTAAAGGGACAGCGGAGACCCAGTACTTC
CASSKGTAETQYF
>TRBJ2-1|few|TRBV28|.
TGTGCCACCAACAGGGGGGGTGCCGGCCATGAGCAGTTCTTC
CATNRGGAGHEQFF
>TRBJ2-1|few|TRBV6-2/TRBV6-3|.
TGTGCCAGCAGTCATACCTTAGGGGTCCCATACAATGAGCAGTTCTTC
CASSHTLGVPYNEQFF
>TRBJ1-4|few|TRBV7-9|.
TGTGCCAGCAGCTTAATCCACTGGGAGGATGAAAAACTGTTTTTT
CASSLIHWEDEKLFF
>TRBJ2-5|.|TRBV5-1|.
TGCGCCAGCAGCTACACGACCTCCCAAGAGACCCAGTACTTC
CASSYTTSQETQYF
>TRBJ2-3|.|TRBV4-3|TRBD1
TGCGCCAGCAGCCCCGGGACAGGGATCAGCACAGATACGCAGTATTTT
CASSPGTGISTDTQYF
>TRBJ2-1|few|TRBV4-1|.
TGCGCCAGCAGCCAAGATGGGCCTAGCAATGAGCAGTTCTTC
CASSQDGPSNEQFF
>TRBJ2-7|few|TRBV30|TRBD2
TGTGCCTGGAGGTTAGCGGGTACCTCCTACGAGCAGTACTTC
CAWRLAGTSYEQYF
>TRBJ2-7|many|TRBV10-3|TRBD2
TGTGCCATCGGGCGGGGGAGCTCCTACGAGCAGTACTTC
CAIGRGSSYEQYF